This T cell receptor (beta chain) was identified during a study of blood T cell repertoires in COVID-19. Study summary: From the United States, Italy and Spain came samples of acute and convalescent COVID-19. PBMCs, B-cell-depleted T cells, or T cells provided the cDNA or gDNA that made up the material.

Study processing details: Quantification of nucleated cells was approximated via reference gene primer amplification. Clones were sequenced by immunoSEQ multiplex PCR, and TCRdb holds only the in-frame ones, with some missing. V, J and clone size are taken as reported in that table, and D and trimming were inferred from the DNA itself. The sample consists of about 250,000 clones, around 83% of them appearing once. Remarks on this clone: Other DNA sequences in the sample encode the same CDR3.

The TCR was taken from a man older than 75 with acute or convalescent COVID-19. Sequencing input: peripheral blood.

CDR3 bases: TGTGCCAGCAGCTCCGACGGGTACGAGCAGTACTTC. The encoded protein is CASSSDGYEQYF. V usage is TRBV7-3 and J usage is TRBJ2-7; D is unresolved. V lost 4 bases, J lost 4 bases, and 8 bases lay in between. This CDR3 spans 12 amino acids. Germline-derived CDR1 and CDR2 are SGHTA and FQGTGA. The variable domain in full, completed from reference TRBV7-3 and TRBJ2-7, reads GAGVSQTPSNKVTEKGKYVELRCDPISGHTALYWYRQSLGQGPEFLIYFQGTGAADDSGLPNDRFFAVRPEGSVSTLKIQRTERGDSAVYLCASSSDGYEQYFGPGTRLTVT.